This passage covers 28 T cell receptor beta chains from one sample sequenced in a study of CXCR3-negative and CXCR3-positive naive CD8 T cells. UMI-labeled TRB cDNA libraries were prepared by 5' RACE. From its re-call of the 5' RACE reads, TCRdb lists each CDR3 protein once, without DNA. The sample holds over 100,000 distinct CDR3 sequences. The sequenced sample was naive CXCR3- CD8+ T cells from blood. Subset defined: CD45RO-CCR7+CD27+CD95- naive CD8+ T cells lacking CXCR3 (TNR3-). The receptors come from a human donor in good health. Some clones in this sample may be carry-over from other donors' samples.

This chain links TRBV6-2 or TRBV6-3 with TRBJ2-7; with no DNA, the TCRdb D assignment of TRBD1 cannot be verified. Germline CDR1 is MNHEY and CDR2 is SVGEGT. The CDR3 loop spans 14 amino acids. CDR3 in amino acids: CASSYGGRGDEQYF.

The rearrangement joins TRBV7-6 to TRBJ2-5; TCRdb indicates TRBD1, and absent DNA this call remains unverified. Germline assignment: CDR1 SGHVS and CDR2 FNYEAQ. This CDR3 is 16 amino acids long. CDR3 sequence: CASSLVARQGEETQYF.

The chain carries TRBV13 and TRBJ2-7. CDR1 and CDR2 from the germline V gene are PRHDT and FYEKMQ (reference sequence). The CDR3 is 13 residues long. CDR3 residues: CASSFKSSYEQYF.

This chain links TRBV19 with TRBJ1-6. This CDR3 comprises 15 residues. Looked up from germline, CDR1 is LNHDA and CDR2 is SQIVND (reference sequence). This CDR3 is CASSSRDGPNSPLHF.

The CDR3 protein is CASTTPVGGDTGELFF. The chain links TRBV12-3 or TRBV12-4 to TRBJ2-2; checking the TCRdb D call of TRBD2 is not possible without DNA. CDR3 length: 16 amino acids.

This chain's CDR3 is CSAGLISYNEQFF. This chain joins TRBV20-1 and TRBJ2-1; TCRdb's D gene call, TRBD2, goes unchecked for lack of DNA. The CDR3 totals 13 residues. Germline V gene data show CDR1 as DFQATT and CDR2 as SNEGSKA (reference sequence).

J is TRBJ2-5 and V is TRBV3-1; the TCRdb call, TRBD2, lacks DNA for checking. Germline CDR1 is LGHDT and CDR2 is YNNKEL (reference sequence). This CDR3 has 15 residues. CDR3 sequence: CASSPRTSGQETQYF.

This chain joins TRBV27 and TRBJ2-7; absent DNA, TCRdb's TRBD1 call cannot be checked. Germline V gene sequence: CDR1 MNHEY, CDR2 SMNVEV (reference sequence). The CDR3 totals 18 residues. The chain's CDR3 is CASSLSGANRGFSYEQYF.

V gene TRBV11-2 combines with J gene TRBJ2-7. The CDR3 covers 12 residues. In germline, CDR1 is SGHAT, CDR2 FQNNGV. CDR3: CASSLDYYEQYF.

This chain uses TRBV6-5 with TRBJ1-2; the TRBD1 assignment by TCRdb is unverifiable without DNA. This CDR3 has 17 amino acids. From germline, CDR1 is MNHEY and CDR2 SVGAGI. CDR3 amino acids: CASSYSQGQGRNYGYTF.

This chain uses TRBV12-3 or TRBV12-4 with TRBJ1-2. This CDR3 has 12 residues. CDR3 protein: CASGTGGYGYTF.

J is TRBJ1-2 and V is TRBV5-1; TCRdb designates TRBD1, a call that cannot be tested without DNA. This CDR3 has 14 amino acids. Per germline, CDR1 SGHRS and CDR2 YFSETQ. CDR3 in amino acids: CASSDPGTGLGYTF.

This rearrangement joins TRBV6-2 or TRBV6-3 to TRBJ2-2. CDR1 is MNHEY and CDR2 is SVGEGT in the germline V gene. This CDR3 has 12 amino acids. The CDR3 sequence is CASGFWAGELFF.

This rearrangement joins TRBV15 to TRBJ2-7; lacking DNA, the TRBD2 call made by TCRdb goes unchecked. Germline V CDR1 and CDR2: LNHNV, YYDKDF (reference sequence). The CDR3 is 14 residues long. The CDR3 is CATSVEPRQDEQYF.

The gene calls are TRBV14 and TRBJ2-7. Per the germline V gene, CDR1 is SGHDN and CDR2 is FVKESK. The CDR3 extends over 12 amino acids. CDR3: CASSQYAYEQYF. Using reference TRBV14 and TRBJ2-7 for the parts outside the CDR3, the full variable domain is EAGVTQFPSHSVIEKGQTVTLRCDPISGHDNLYWYRRVMGKEIKFLLHFVKESKQDESGMPNNRFLAERTGGTYSTLKVQPAELEDSGVYFCASSQYAYEQYFGPGTRLTVT.

This rearrangement joins TRBV6-2 or TRBV6-3 to TRBJ2-1; the TCRdb D gene call, TRBD2, has no DNA to confirm it. This CDR3 spans 16 amino acids. The V gene's germline CDR1 is MNHEY and CDR2 SVGEGT. The CDR3 spells CASSMTSGSSYNEQFF.

The rearrangement joins TRBV15 to TRBJ1-3; TCRdb's D gene call, TRBD1, goes unchecked for lack of DNA. CDR1 LNHNV and CDR2 YYDKDF come from the germline V gene (reference sequence). CDR3 length: 19 residues. The CDR3 here is CATSPRELNRENSGNTIYF.

This chain uses TRBV4-2 with TRBJ1-5; TCRdb's D call, TRBD1, is unchecked because there is no DNA. The CDR3 has 14 residues. The germline gives CDR1 LGHNA, CDR2 YNFKEQ. The CDR3 loop reads CASSQDPSPQPQHF.

The chain is built from TRBV7-2 and TRBJ2-7; TCRdb reports TRBD1, a call that lacks DNA to check it against. The CDR3 length is 16 residues. The germline V gene has CDR1 SGHTA and CDR2 FQGNSA. CDR3 residues: CASSLSPGTGGLEQYF. The full variable domain, rest sourced from reference TRBV7-2 and TRBJ2-7, is GAGVSQSPSNKVTEKGKDVELRCDPISGHTALYWYRQSLGQGLEFLIYFQGNSAPDKSGLPSDRFSAERTGGSVSTLTIQRTQQEDSAVYLCASSLSPGTGGLEQYFGPGTRLTVT.

The chain couples TRBV28 to TRBJ1-6. The CDR3 extends over 16 amino acids. Per germline, CDR1 MDHEN and CDR2 SYDVKM. CDR3 protein: CASSLEGFSYNSPLHF.

The chain employs TRBV4-2 and TRBJ2-3; TCRdb calls TRBD2, which cannot be checked without DNA. CDR1 and CDR2 from the germline V gene are LGHNA and YNFKEQ. There are 17 residues in the CDR3. The CDR3 sequence is CASSQESGGRLTDTQYF.

The genes are TRBV29-1 and TRBJ1-1; absent DNA, TCRdb's TRBD1 call cannot be checked. Per the germline V gene, CDR1 is SQVTM and CDR2 is ANQGSEA. This CDR3 region has 11 residues. The CDR3 region is CSFRGNTEAFF.

The chain recombines TRBV28 with TRBJ1-2. CDR1 is MDHEN, CDR2 SYDVKM, per germline. The length of the CDR3 is 11 residues. The CDR3 loop is CASTDLYGYTF.

The rearrangement uses TRBV5-1 and TRBJ2-2; TCRdb lists TRBD1, though no DNA is available to test this call. CDR3 size: 14 residues. Germline V gene lookup returns CDR1 SGHRS and CDR2 YFSETQ. The CDR3 region is CASSPGLRDGELFF.

This chain uses TRBV6-9 with TRBJ2-7; TCRdb's D call of TRBD1 is untestable without DNA. Germline V gene sequence: CDR1 MNHGY, CDR2 SVAAGI. The CDR3 loop spans 14 amino acids. The CDR3 sequence: CASSYSSGHYEQYF.

The genes are TRBV7-8 and TRBJ2-5; the TCRdb call, TRBD1, lacks DNA for checking. Germline values: CDR1 SGHVS, CDR2 FQNEAQ. CDR3 size: 18 residues. CDR3 in amino acids: CASSLRNRDRTVGETQYF.

V and J are TRBV5-1 and TRBJ1-5. CDR1 and CDR2 (germline): SGHRS, YFSETQ. CDR3 length: 14 residues. The CDR3 protein is CASSSGLSDQPKNF.

The chain recombines TRBV12-3 or TRBV12-4 with TRBJ2-1. CDR3 length: 11 amino acids. CDR3 residues: CASSLSHEQFF.